The sequence of this TCR beta chain was determined in a study of memory CD8 T cells in hepatitis C reinfection. In the study overall: HCV reinfection meant a positive HCV RNA test after two negative tests at least 60 days apart. General study points: With about 5 donors, public clonotype conclusions could not be definitive.

The CDR3 has 15 residues. V was clipped by 5 bases and J by 2 bases; unmatched bases: 4. CDR1 is SQVTM and CDR2 is ANQGSEA in the germline V gene. With respect to this clone: The antigen is undetermined.

Specified time point: late/post reinfection, 12 to 24 weeks after detection. TCR sequencing was done directly ex vivo on sorted cells, without expansion in vitro. Donors came from people who inject drugs enrolled in HEPCO, Canada. Total naive CD8 T cells were sorted as viable CD3+ CD8+ CD45RO- cells from two donors. Only in-frame clones appear in the TCRdb table, and some are missing; sequencing was by immunoSEQ multiplex PCR. The sample holds some 50,000 clones, 75% to 90% seen once. The sequencing input was naive CD8+ T cells sorted from blood. V is TRBV29-1 and J is TRBJ2-3, with 13 nucleotides matching TRBD2. The sequence derives from a man aged 18 to 30 with hepatitis C virus infection. The CDR3 sequence: CSVQTSGGLTDTQYF. For the CDR3, the DNA is TGCAGCGTTCAGACTAGCGGGGGGCTCACAGATACGCAGTATTTT.